The clone carrying this T cell receptor beta chain was observed many times. With 0 bases clipped from V and 5 bases from J, the junction kept 5 bases outside the gene matches. CDR1 is SQVTM and CDR2 is ANQGSEA in the germline V gene. The CDR3 runs 14 residues. This sample stems from a study of T-cell reconstitution after alpha-beta-depleted transplantation in children. The TCRbeta library was prepared with unique molecular identifiers. TCRdb reprocessed the PCR reads with MiXCR, giving one entry per CDR3 protein. The data show some 8,000 distinct CDR3 sequences, more than 9.5% seen once. The sequence was obtained from a patient under 10 years old who had a stem cell transplant for inherited bone marrow failure, so the T cells may come from the graft donor. The gene calls are TRBV29-1 and TRBJ1-2; the match to TRBD1 covers 8 bases. The material sequenced was PBMCs, mostly from graft donor cells, taken 60 days after TCRalphabeta/CD19-depleted stem cell transplant. In DNA, the CDR3 is TGCAGCGTTGAAGAGGGCCGGGACAGGTATGGCTACACCTTC. Its protein product is CSVEEGRDRYGYTF. Variable domain in full (rest from reference TRBV29-1 and TRBJ1-2): SAVISQKPSRDICQRGTSLTIQCQVDSQVTMMFWYRQQPGQSLTLIATANQGSEATYESGFVIDKFPISRPNLTFSTLTVSNMSPEDSSIYLCSVEEGRDRYGYTFGSGTRLTVV.